Listed below are T cell receptor beta chains from one sample, sequenced in a study of tumor and adjacent non-tumor tissue in lung cancer. TCRdb reanalysed the multiplex PCR reads using MiXCR and keeps one entry per CDR3 protein. Here the sample spans tens of thousands of distinct CDR3 sequences, 67% being singletons. Sequences were obtained from lung tumor tissue. These receptors were collected from a man in his 60s with non-small cell lung cancer. CDR3s include the opening cysteine and the closing phenylalanine or tryptophan. Each record gives: J gene, V gene, D gene, clone size, CDR3 protein, CDR3 DNA. The D gene is left open where the match is weak. Clone size is given for some rows only: seen once, a few or many times, or a class if the clone is expanded.

TRBJ1-1,TRBV28,NA,NA,CASSLRKRGTESFF,TGTGCCAGCAGTCTCCGGAAAAGGGGCACTGAATCTTTCTTT
TRBJ1-5,TRBV30,TRBD1,many,CAWSDRGGKPQHF,TGTGCCTGGAGCGACAGGGGTGGGAAGCCCCAGCATTTT
TRBJ2-7,TRBV7-9,TRBD2,NA,CASSLIDTSGASSYEQYF,TGTGCCAGCAGCCTCATTGACACTAGCGGAGCCTCCTCCTACGAGCAGTACTTC
TRBJ1-3,TRBV12-3/TRBV12-4,NA,NA,CASSLVRSVNTIYF,TGTGCCAGCAGTTTAGTGCGTTCTGTAAACACCATATATTTT
TRBJ1-2,TRBV6-5,NA,NA,CPSSLNNYGYTF,TGTCCCAGCAGTTTGAACAACTATGGCTACACCTTC
TRBJ1-2,TRBV5-6,NA,NA,CASILPGLNYDYTF,TGTGCCAGCATCTTGCCAGGGCTGAACTATGACTACACCTTC
TRBJ1-2,TRBV6-1,NA,NA,CVSSEESYGYTF,TGTGTCAGCAGTGAAGAGAGCTATGGCTACACCTTC
TRBJ1-5,TRBV24-1,TRBD1,NA,CATSEGQGVANQPQLF,TGTGCCACTAGTGAGGGACAGGGAGTGGCCAATCAGCCCCAGCTTTTT
TRBJ2-3,TRBV11-1,TRBD2,few,CARSRTSWSSDTQYF,TGTGCCAGGAGTCGGACTAGCTGGAGCTCAGATACGCAGTATTTT
TRBJ2-2,TRBV4-1,TRBD1,NA,CTSSQDGTGVTGELSF,TGCACCAGCAGCCAAGACGGGACAGGGGTCACCGGGGAGCTGTCTTTT
TRBJ2-1,TRBV11-2,NA,NA,CVSSLVGELHCRGEQFF,TGTGTCAGCAGCTTAGTGGGGGAACTGCATTGCCGAGGGGAGCAGTTCTTC
TRBJ2-7,TRBV28,NA,NA,CASSLRLGTYGQYF,TGTGCCAGCAGTTTAAGGCTAGGTACCTACGGGCAGTACTTC
TRBJ2-5,TRBV6-2/TRBV6-3,NA,few,CASSQPPGETQYF,TGTGCCAGCAGTCAACCCCCGGGGGAGACCCAGTACTTC
TRBJ1-5,TRBV28,TRBD1,once,CASKTGVGNQHQDF,TGTGCCAGCAAAACAGGGGTTGGCAATCAGCACCAGGATTTT
TRBJ2-3,TRBV20-1,TRBD2,few,CSALGWTSGGPLADTQYF,TGCAGTGCTCTGGGTTGGACTAGCGGGGGACCCTTGGCAGATACGCAGTATTTT
TRBJ2-7,TRBV12-3/TRBV12-4,TRBD1,many,CASSFGTDTYEQYF,TGTGCCAGCAGTTTCGGGACAGACACCTACGAGCAGTACTTC
TRBJ2-7,TRBV28,TRBD2,NA,CASRTRGRGGSHEHYF,TGTGCCAGCAGAACCCGGGGCCGGGGGGGATCCCACGAGCATTACTTC
TRBJ2-3,TRBV12-3/TRBV12-4,NA,many,CANMKVLTDTQYF,TGTGCCAACATGAAAGTTCTCACAGATACGCAGTATTTT
TRBJ1-2,TRBV11-3,NA,NA,CAGSLKGSWGYTF,TGTGCCGGCAGCTTGAAAGGGTCTTGGGGCTACACATTC